These 24 T cell receptor beta chains were all obtained from the same sample, sequenced in a study of shared clonotypes between healthy human individuals. Here immunoSEQ multiplex PCR was the method, and the copy in TCRdb shows in-frame clones only, minus some. The table records 400,000 to 500,000 clones, less than 80% of them present only once. Specimen: PBMCs. These receptors were collected from a woman in her thirties or forties in good health. Some clones in this sample may be carry-over from other donors' samples.

Points on this clone: Being one base from a much bigger clone, this may be a read error. The J gene is TRBJ2-2, the V gene TRBV6-4, with 8 positions matching TRBD1. The CDR3 has 15 residues. CDR1 is MRHNA, CDR2 SNTAGT, per germline. In DNA form, the CDR3 reads TGTGCCAGCAGTGACTCCCAGGGGGCCCCCGGGGAGCCGTTTTTT. This translates into CASSDSQGAPGEPFF.

The chain is built from TRBV6-5 and TRBJ2-2; D is ambiguous. The germline V and J ends were trimmed by 8 bases and 1 base, with 14 bases remaining between them. CDR1 is MNHEY and CDR2 is SVGAGI in the germline V gene. CDR3 size: 15 residues. CDR3 region: CASRPLRQNTGELFF. As DNA, the CDR3 is TGTGCCAGCCGTCCCCTCCGGCAGAACACCGGGGAGCTGTTTTTT.

This chain links TRBV15 with TRBJ2-1; TRBD1 matches at 7 bases. J was trimmed by 4 bases and V by 4 bases; bases with no gene match: 4. The CDR3 has 14 residues. Germline V gene sequence: CDR1 LNHNV, CDR2 YYDKDF (reference sequence). The CDR3 sequence is CATSTDRAYNEQFF. DNA of the CDR3: TGTGCCACCAGCACCGACAGGGCGTACAATGAGCAGTTCTTC.

This clone was seen a handful of times. The chain carries TRBV2 and TRBJ1-1; D is undetermined. CDR1 and CDR2 (germline): SNHLY, FYNNEI. With 8 bases removed from V and 3 bases from J, the gap between germline ends came to 13 bases. The CDR3 is made up of 13 amino acids. As DNA, the CDR3 is TGTGCCAGCCGGTTCCAGAGGGACACTGAAGCTTTCTTT. Translating it yields CASRFQRDTEAFF.

The rearrangement links TRBV7-6 to TRBJ2-7; 12 bases fit TRBD2. Per germline, CDR1 SGHVS and CDR2 FNYEAQ. This CDR3 has 13 amino acids. V was pared by 10 bases and J by 6 bases, with 7 bases of the junction left unmatched. CDR3 protein: CAIPSGRAAEQYF. The CDR3 region has the DNA TGTGCCATCCCTAGCGGGAGGGCCGCCGAGCAGTACTTC.

This clone was seen once. The chain links TRBV28 to TRBJ1-2, with 9 bases fitting TRBD1. CDR1 and CDR2 (germline): MDHEN, SYDVKM. The trim removed 6 bases at V and 3 bases at J, leaving 5 bases unmatched. This CDR3 has 14 amino acids. The CDR3 DNA reads TGTGCCAGCAGACAGGGGGCTTTTGACTATGGCTACACCTTC. This codes for CASRQGAFDYGYTF.

The genes are TRBV28 and TRBJ1-2; no definite D call. V lost 1 base and J 2 bases, leaving 8 bases between the germline ends. This CDR3 is built from 14 residues. Germline CDR1 and CDR2: MDHEN and SYDVKM. CDR3: CASSLSAGNYGYTF. DNA of the CDR3: TGTGCCAGCAGTTTATCGGCGGGGAACTATGGCTACACCTTC.

This chain joins TRBV6-6 and TRBJ1-4; the match to TRBD1 covers 7 bases. V lost 2 bases to trimming and J lost 7 bases; unmatched junction nucleotides: 10. The CDR3 totals 16 residues. Germline CDR1 and CDR2: MNHNY and SVGAGI (reference sequence). CDR3 protein: CASSYAPGQRTEKLFF. The DNA for the CDR3 is TGTGCCAGCAGTTACGCCCCGGGACAGCGAACTGAAAAACTGTTTTTT.

This clone was seen just once. The chain combines TRBV7-2 with TRBJ2-5; D possibly corresponds to TRBD2 (5 bases). Deletions cut 5 bases from V and 5 bases from J, with 9 bases between. The CDR3 sequence is 12 residues long. The germline gives CDR1 SGHTA, CDR2 FQGNSA. The CDR3 spells CASSGRGETQYF. CDR3 nucleotide sequence: TGTGCCAGCAGCGGCCGCGGGGAGACCCAGTACTTC.

The chain employs TRBV10-2 and TRBJ2-5; D ambiguous. With 4 bases removed from V and 1 base from J, the gap between germline ends came to 7 bases. The V gene's germline CDR1 is WSHSY and CDR2 SAAADI. The CDR3 has 13 amino acids. CDR3 nucleotide sequence: TGCGCCAGCAGTGGTTGGGGCCAAGAGACCCAGTACTTC. It yields the protein CASSGWGQETQYF.

For this clone: A read error is the likely source, as a far larger clone sits one nucleotide away. CDR3 sequence reads: CASSEAAGELFF. DNA of the CDR3: TGTGCCAGCAGTGAGGCCGCCGGGGAGCTGTTTTTT. This chain connects TRBV2 to TRBJ2-2; D is unclear. The CDR3 is 12 residues long. V dropped 3 bases and J dropped 6 bases, with 5 bases sitting between them. The germline gives CDR1 SNHLY, CDR2 FYNNEI.

The chain carries TRBV4-2 and TRBJ1-2; D not resolved. Trimming removed 1 base at V and 6 bases at J, with 3 bases between. CDR1 LGHNA and CDR2 YNFKEQ come from the germline V gene. The CDR3 consists of 11 residues. CDR3 in amino acids: CASSQVDGYTF. CDR3 sequence (DNA): TGTGCCAGCAGCCAAGTGGATGGCTACACCTTC.

The chain uses TRBV28 and TRBJ1-2; D gene uncertain. The CDR3 consists of 14 residues. Germline-derived CDR1 and CDR2 are MDHEN and SYDVKM. V gave up 8 bases and J gave up 8 bases, with 21 bases separating them. The CDR3 coding sequence is TGTGCCAGCCGACCACACGGTTCTCCTGGCGGCTACACCTTC. It specifies CASRPHGSPGGYTF.

A word on this clone: The sample has other DNA sequences that encode this CDR3 too. The chain has TRBV7-8 and TRBJ2-7; 9 bases fit TRBD2. Germline CDR1 and CDR2: SGHVS and FQNEAQ. CDR3 length equals 13 residues. Trimming at V came to 5 bases and at J to 5 bases, leaving 4 bases not matched to a gene. The CDR3 nucleotides are TGTGCCAGCAGCCTCGGGACTAGCCACGAGCAGTACTTC. The encoded protein is CASSLGTSHEQYF.

The chain employs TRBV4-1 and TRBJ2-2; D gene uncertain. The ends were cut back, 1 base at V and 5 bases at J, with 17 bases in the middle. This CDR3 spans 17 amino acids. Germline loops: CDR1 MGHRA, CDR2 YSYEKL. The DNA of the CDR3 is TGCGCCAGCAGCCAAGTTGACCTTTTTTCGCGGACCGGGGAGCTGTTTTTT. This translates into CASSQVDLFSRTGELFF.

This chain uses TRBV6-1 with TRBJ2-5; D not resolved. The DNA matches TRBJ2-7 better at its end, which makes the J call doubtful. CDR1 is MNHNS, CDR2 SASEGT, per germline. The CDR3 loop spans 11 amino acids. In DNA form, the CDR3 reads TGTGCCAGCAGGGTGAGTTACGAGCAGTACTTC. Translated, it gives CASRVSYEQYF.

This clone has only a few counts. The chain joins TRBV4-3 to TRBJ2-2; no firm D call. The V end was cut by 2 bases, the J end by 7 bases, with 11 bases between. This CDR3 is built from 14 residues. CDR1 and CDR2 from the germline V gene are LGHNA and YSLEER. The CDR3 DNA sequence: TGCGCCAGCAGCCAAAATCCTCTTATCGGGGAGCTGTTTTTT. Translating gives CASSQNPLIGELFF.

The chain recombines TRBV30 with TRBJ2-5; D unresolved. Matching the DNA end better, TRBJ2-7 makes the J call doubtful. The CDR3 loop spans 12 amino acids. Germline CDR1 GTSNPN, CDR2 SVGIG (reference sequence). The CDR3 DNA is TGTGCCTGGAGTCCCGGACCCTACGAGCAGTACTTC. Amino acids: CAWSPGPYEQYF.

The chain has TRBV5-1 and TRBJ1-4; D is ambiguous. The CDR3 runs 16 residues. Per the germline V gene, CDR1 is SGHRS and CDR2 is YFSETQ. Trimming stripped 1 base from V and 0 bases from J, with 10 bases between. CDR3 DNA sequence: TGCGCCAGCAGCTTGCGATCGTTTGCAACTAATGAAAAACTGTTTTTT. Encoded protein: CASSLRSFATNEKLFF.

About this clone itself: This may stem from a read error, because a much larger clone lies one nucleotide away. Different DNA sequences within this sample yield the same CDR3. J is TRBJ2-6 and V is TRBV6-4; 7 nucleotides line up with TRBD1. CDR1 and CDR2 (germline): MRHNA, SNTAGT. The CDR3 runs 16 residues. The CDR3 sequence is CASSRDSSSGANVLTF. The DNA of the CDR3 is TGTGCCAGCAGCCGGGACAGTAGCTCTGGGGCCAACGTCTTGACTTTC.

This clone was counted at least ten times. This chain uses TRBV5-4 with TRBJ2-6; TRBD1 matches 9 bases. The V and J ends lost 4 bases and 0 bases, in that order; junction bases with no gene match: 5. The CDR3 spans 17 residues. CDR1 and CDR2 from the germline V gene are SGHNT and YYREEE (reference sequence). The CDR3 nucleotides are TGTGCCAGCAGCGGACAGGGGTTCTTCTCTGGGGCCAACGTCCTGACTTTC. Its translation: CASSGQGFFSGANVLTF.

This chain links TRBV5-4 with TRBJ2-3; D is perhaps TRBD1 or TRBD2 (5 bases each). The V end lost 0 bases, the J end lost 3 bases, and 17 bases lay between the germline ends. CDR3 length equals 17 residues. The germline V gene encodes CDR1 SGHNT and CDR2 YYREEE (reference sequence). Here the CDR3 reads CASSLVGRGATTDTQYF. The CDR3 DNA reads as TGTGCCAGCAGCTTGGTGGGAAGAGGGGCAACGACAGATACGCAGTATTTT.

V usage is TRBV11-2 and J usage is TRBJ2-7; D may be TRBD1 or TRBD2 (5 bases each). The germline V and J ends were trimmed by 4 bases and 0 bases, with 13 bases remaining between them. CDR3 length equals 15 residues. CDR1 SGHAT and CDR2 FQNNGV come from the germline V gene. The chain's CDR3 is CASSSWDPSSYEQYF. The CDR3 DNA reads as TGTGCCAGCAGCTCCTGGGACCCGAGCTCCTACGAGCAGTACTTC.

This clone showed up many times. The chain links TRBV30 to TRBJ1-1; D is unclear. V was cut by 4 bases and J by 0 bases, with 9 bases left in between. The CDR3 has 13 amino acids. The V gene's germline CDR1 is GTSNPN and CDR2 SVGIG (reference sequence). The CDR3 reads CAWTGELNTEAFF. The DNA for the CDR3 is TGTGCCTGGACAGGCGAATTGAACACTGAAGCTTTCTTT.